This entry lists 8 T cell receptor beta chains sequenced from one sample in a study of blood T cell dynamics during melanoma immunotherapy. Regarding time point: pre-treatment baseline. The repertoire was sequenced with immunoSEQ multiplex PCR; TCRdb's copy has only in-frame clones and lacks some. The sample has approximately 22,000 clones, around nine tenths seen once. Here the sequenced sample was blood, taken from a patient treated with checkpoint blockade. The receptors here all came from a human donor with melanoma.

The rearrangement uses TRBV5-1 and TRBJ1-1; 8 bases align to TRBD1. Germline-derived CDR1 and CDR2 are SGHRS and YFSETQ. J was trimmed by 0 bases and V by 4 bases; bases with no gene match: 11. The CDR3 loop spans 17 amino acids. DNA for the CDR3: TGCGCCAGCAGCCCAGGACAGGGCAGGGGGATGAACACTGAAGCTTTCTTT. Translated, it gives CASSPGQGRGMNTEAFF.

The chain couples TRBV10-3 to TRBJ2-1, with 12 positions matching TRBD2. CDR3 length equals 19 residues. V shed 5 bases and J 4 bases; nucleotides not matched to a gene: 15. Looked up from germline, CDR1 is ENHRY and CDR2 is SYGVKD. CDR3 sequence: CAISSDGGLAGSLYNEQFF. CDR3 DNA: TGTGCCATCAGTTCGGACGGAGGACTAGCGGGAAGTCTTTACAATGAGCAGTTCTTC.

The count of this clone is one. This sequence joins TRBV27 and TRBJ2-5; TRBD1 matches at 8 bases. Germline V gene lookup returns CDR1 MNHEY and CDR2 SMNVEV (reference sequence). The V gene end was trimmed by 7 bases and the J gene end by 5 bases; junction bases not matched to a gene: 12. The CDR3 consists of 15 residues. The CDR3 coding sequence is TGTGCCAGCACCGCGTTCCAGGGGGCCGGTGAGACCCAGTACTTC. Protein product: CASTAFQGAGETQYF.

The chain joins TRBV5-6 to TRBJ1-6; D unclear. Trimming removed 2 bases from V and 4 bases from J, with 13 bases in between. Per the germline V gene, CDR1 is SGHDT and CDR2 is YYEEEE. The CDR3 is 16 residues long. CDR3 sequence reads: CASSFWTRLYNSPLHF. CDR3 bases: TGTGCCAGCAGCTTTTGGACCCGTCTTTATAATTCACCCCTCCACTTT.

This clone was found a few times. The chain uses TRBV9 and TRBJ2-2; D remains ambiguous. V lost 4 bases and J lost 2, with 6 bases in between. Germline loops: CDR1 SGDLS, CDR2 YYNGEE. CDR3 length: 13 residues. CDR3 bases: TGTGCCAGCAGCATCACTAACACCGGGGAGCTGTTTTTT. It yields the protein CASSITNTGELFF.

The chain employs TRBV28 and TRBJ2-1; TRBD2 matches at 10 bases. There are 21 residues in the CDR3. Losses at the gene ends were 0 bases for V and 10 bases for J; bases not matched to a gene: 24. Looked up from germline, CDR1 is MDHEN and CDR2 is SYDVKM. The CDR3 DNA reads TGTGCCAGCAGTTTATGGGCCGGGACTAGCGCTGAGAGCTCCCCTCGGGGGGAGCAGTTCTTC. Translated: CASSLWAGTSAESSPRGEQFF.

V usage is TRBV28 and J usage is TRBJ1-2, with D possibly being TRBD1 (6 bases). Germline V CDR1 and CDR2: MDHEN, SYDVKM. V dropped 6 bases and J dropped 4 bases, with 9 bases sitting between them. This CDR3 comprises 12 residues. The CDR3 coding sequence is TGTGCCAGCAGCAGGGGCCCCTATGGCTACACCTTC. Its protein product is CASSRGPYGYTF.

This sequence joins TRBV28 and TRBJ2-1, with a possible D match to TRBD2 (7 bases). V lost 5 bases and J lost 0, with 14 bases in between. The CDR3 runs 16 residues. The germline V gene encodes CDR1 MDHEN and CDR2 SYDVKM. CDR3 region: CASSVWGGSSYNEQFF. DNA of the CDR3: TGTGCCAGCAGTGTCTGGGGGGGCAGCTCCTACAATGAGCAGTTCTTC.